Presented here are 27 T cell receptor beta chains from one specimen sequenced in a study of blood T cell repertoires in COVID-19. The data were produced by immunoSEQ multiplex PCR, yet TCRdb's version contains in-frame clones alone and is incomplete. The table has about 130,000 clones, around 87% seen once; the top ten hold approximately 3.3%. Sequencing was done on a sample of peripheral blood. The receptors come from a woman in her sixties or seventies with acute or convalescent COVID-19.

This chain joins TRBV3-1 (or the pseudogene TRBV3-2) and TRBJ1-2; TRBD1 matches at 8 bases. From germline, CDR1 is LGHDT and CDR2 YNNKEL (reference sequence). The CDR3 has 14 residues. V lost 4 bases, J lost 4 bases, and 5 bases stayed unmatched. CDR3 bases: TGTGCCAGCAGCCTCGACAGGGGCCTCTATGGCTACACCTTC. It specifies CASSLDRGLYGYTF.

CDR3 sequence reads: CASKAGSTDTQYF. The CDR3 DNA is TGTGCCAGCAAAGCGGGGAGCACAGATACGCAGTATTTT. V is TRBV6-5 and J is TRBJ2-3, with 7 positions matching TRBD2. V lost 7 bases, J lost 0 bases, and 1 base stayed unmatched. Germline V gene sequence: CDR1 MNHEY, CDR2 SVGAGI. The CDR3 contains 13 residues.

This chain connects TRBV10-3 to TRBJ1-2, with D possibly being TRBD1 (6 bases). Deletions cut 8 bases from V and 6 bases from J, with 13 bases between. CDR1 and CDR2 (germline): ENHRY, SYGVKD. CDR3 length equals 12 residues. Written as DNA, the CDR3 is TGTGCCATCGCCGGGGACATCGATGGCTACACCTTC. Encoded protein: CAIAGDIDGYTF.

The CDR3 DNA follows: TGTGCCAGCAGCCAAGCCCTAAACACCATATATTTT. Its protein is CASSQALNTIYF. The chain recombines TRBV14 with TRBJ1-3, with D unclear. CDR3 length: 12 residues. Between the trimmed V and J ends, which lost 1 base and 6 bases, there was a span of 4 bases. The germline gives CDR1 SGHDN, CDR2 FVKESK.

This clone has a single count. The chain has TRBV5-1 and TRBJ2-7; 8 bases fit TRBD1. Germline values: CDR1 SGHRS, CDR2 YFSETQ. The CDR3 loop spans 14 amino acids. V trimming: 4 bases; J trimming: 3 bases; junction bases outside the gene matches: 6. The chain's CDR3 is CASSVKGQGYEQYF. Written as DNA, the CDR3 is TGCGCCAGCAGCGTCAAAGGACAGGGCTACGAGCAGTACTTC.

The chain combines TRBV28 with TRBJ1-2; the D is unclear. Germline V lookup: CDR1 MDHEN, CDR2 SYDVKM. The CDR3 is 15 amino acids. Trimming shortened V by 7 bases and J by 5 bases, and 20 bases separated the two germline ends. This CDR3 reads CASTTETFPTYGYTF. CDR3 nucleotide sequence: TGTGCCAGCACAACCGAAACATTCCCCACATATGGCTACACCTTC.

The CDR3 protein is CASSSSLGGVNTEAFF. The CDR3, as DNA: TGTGCCAGCTCATCGTCTTTAGGAGGGGTGAACACTGAAGCTTTCTTT. The chain carries TRBV18 and TRBJ1-1; a weak D match, TRBD1 (5 bases). V lost 5 bases to trimming and J lost 0 bases, with 16 bases between them. This CDR3 is built from 16 residues. In germline, CDR1 is KGHSH, CDR2 LQKENI.

This chain connects TRBV28 to TRBJ1-1; no definite D call. CDR3 length: 14 residues. Trimming removed 6 bases from V and 0 bases from J, with 11 bases in between. Germline CDR1 and CDR2: MDHEN and SYDVKM. The CDR3 loop reads CASSPQNMNTEAFF. In DNA, the CDR3 is TGTGCCAGCAGCCCCCAGAATATGAACACTGAAGCTTTCTTT.

CDR3 sequence: CASSDSGRGEETQYF. The CDR3 DNA sequence: TGCGCCAGCTCCGATAGCGGGAGAGGGGAAGAGACCCAGTACTTC. J is TRBJ2-5 and V is TRBV5-1; 9 nucleotides align to TRBD2. This CDR3 region has 15 residues. CDR1 is SGHRS, CDR2 YFSETQ, per germline. V lost 7 bases and J lost 3; bases outside the gene matches: 10.

This chain uses TRBV14 with TRBJ2-7; a weak D match, TRBD1 (6 bases). The germline V gene encodes CDR1 SGHDN and CDR2 FVKESK. V was cut by 0 bases and J by 3 bases, with 15 bases left in between. This CDR3 is built from 16 residues. The CDR3 spells CASSQDARGGFYEQYF. DNA of the CDR3: TGTGCCAGCAGCCAAGACGCCAGGGGCGGTTTCTACGAGCAGTACTTC.

The rearrangement links TRBV29-1 to TRBJ1-1; the D gene is possibly TRBD1 (5 bases). From germline, CDR1 is SQVTM and CDR2 ANQGSEA. V gave up 4 bases and J gave up 1 base, with 10 bases separating them. This CDR3 contains 13 residues. The CDR3 protein is CSVAPTGNTEAFF. In nucleotides, the CDR3 is TGCAGCGTTGCACCTACAGGGAACACTGAAGCTTTCTTT.

This clone was recorded only once. The gene calls are TRBV2 and TRBJ1-5; D possibly corresponds to TRBD1 (5 bases). The CDR3 consists of 15 residues. Trimming removed 2 bases from V and 3 bases from J, with 11 bases in between. Germline V gives CDR1 SNHLY, CDR2 FYNNEI. This CDR3 reads CASSELRGANQPQHF. The CDR3 DNA reads as TGTGCCAGCAGTGAACTACGCGGGGCCAATCAGCCCCAGCATTTT.

This clone was detected once. The chain has TRBV6-1 and TRBJ2-1; the match to TRBD2 covers 12 bases. Trimming at V came to 4 bases and at J to 6 bases, leaving 7 bases not matched to a gene. CDR1 is MNHNS and CDR2 is SASEGT in the germline V gene. The CDR3 runs to 16 residues. CDR3 sequence (DNA): TGTGCCAGCAGTGCTCTAGCGGGAGGGCCGTTCAATGAGCAGTTCTTC. The encoded protein is CASSALAGGPFNEQFF.

The rearrangement links TRBV7-3 to TRBJ2-2, with TRBD2 matching 9 bases. Losses at the gene ends were 1 base for V and 6 bases for J; bases not matched to a gene: 0. The V gene's germline CDR1 is SGHTA and CDR2 FQGTGA. The CDR3 loop spans 14 amino acids. The CDR3 loop reads CASSLSGRAGELFF. CDR3 sequence (DNA): TGTGCCAGCAGCTTAAGCGGGAGGGCCGGGGAGCTGTTTTTT.

V gene TRBV18 combines with J gene TRBJ1-3, with a tentative D call TRBD1 (5 bases). V was shortened by 3 bases and J by 4 bases, with 10 bases between the two germline ends. CDR1 and CDR2 (germline): KGHSH, LQKENI. The CDR3 has 14 residues. The CDR3 sequence is CASSPGAGGNTIYF. CDR3 in DNA: TGTGCCAGCTCACCTGGGGCAGGGGGAAACACCATATATTTT.

The chain joins TRBV27 to TRBJ1-1; unclear D gene. CDR3 length equals 13 residues. V lost 3 bases to trimming and J lost 4 bases, with 9 bases between them. Germline V gene data show CDR1 as MNHEY and CDR2 as SMNVEV (reference sequence). As DNA, the CDR3 is TGTGCCAGCAGTTTCACCGACACCACTGAAGCTTTCTTT. It codes for CASSFTDTTEAFF.

The table lists this clone with a count of one. V usage is TRBV6-5 and J usage is TRBJ2-3; 9 bases agree with TRBD1. The V and J ends lost 7 bases and 3 bases, in that order; junction bases with no gene match: 5. There are 14 residues in the CDR3. Germline values: CDR1 MNHEY, CDR2 SVGAGI. The CDR3 bases are TGTGCCAGCACCCCGACAGGGGGGACAGATACGCAGTATTTT. It codes for CASTPTGGTDTQYF.

The chain couples TRBV28 to TRBJ1-2, with TRBD1 identical over 9 bases. This CDR3 spans 12 amino acids. After removal of 9 bases from V and 5 bases from J, the junction contained 4 bases not matched to a gene. Germline V lookup: CDR1 MDHEN, CDR2 SYDVKM. DNA of the CDR3: TGTGCCAGTAGGACAGGGGTTTATGGCTACACCTTC. The encoded protein is CASRTGVYGYTF.

The chain employs TRBV14 and TRBJ2-1, with TRBD2 identical over 10 bases. V lost 2 bases to trimming and J lost 2 bases; unmatched junction nucleotides: 3. Germline V gene sequence: CDR1 SGHDN, CDR2 FVKESK. The CDR3 totals 16 residues. The DNA for the CDR3 is TGTGCCAGCAGCCAAAATAGCGGGAGGCCCTACAATGAGCAGTTCTTC. Amino acid sequence: CASSQNSGRPYNEQFF.

The rearrangement uses TRBV4-2 and TRBJ1-6; TRBD1 is a possible D gene (5 bases). Trimming shortened V by 0 bases and J by 5 bases, and 8 bases separated the two germline ends. The CDR3 loop spans 15 amino acids. The germline V gene encodes CDR1 LGHNA and CDR2 YNFKEQ. The CDR3 here is CASSQERGDNSPLHF. The CDR3 nucleotides are TGTGCCAGCAGCCAAGAAAGGGGCGATAATTCACCCCTCCACTTT.

This chain joins TRBV6-5 and TRBJ1-6; D gene unclear. The CDR3 has 13 amino acids. V was cut by 4 bases and J by 5 bases, with 6 bases left in between. Germline V gene sequence: CDR1 MNHEY, CDR2 SVGAGI. The CDR3 nucleotides are TGTGCCAGCAGTTCGAGGGATAATTCACCCCTCCACTTT. As protein: CASSSRDNSPLHF.

The chain uses TRBV7-3 and TRBJ2-2; TRBD2 aligns across 14 bases. Germline CDR1 and CDR2: SGHTA and FQGTGA. J was trimmed by 6 bases and V by 5 bases; bases with no gene match: 11. This CDR3 is 18 amino acids long. CDR3 sequence reads: CASSRTGLAGGPAGELFF. The CDR3 DNA follows: TGTGCCAGCAGCCGAACCGGACTAGCGGGAGGCCCCGCCGGGGAGCTGTTTTTT.

Regarding this clone: An end of the junction differs from the germline gene, which may be a read error. The chain couples TRBV28 to TRBJ2-3; 7 bases map to TRBD2. The germline V gene has CDR1 MDHEN and CDR2 SYDVKM. The CDR3 runs to 12 residues. CDR3 amino acids: CASSYPGEGLFF. The CDR3 nucleotides read TGTGCCAGCAGCTACCCGGGGGAGGGCCTATTCTTT.

The chain joins TRBV6-5 to TRBJ2-1, with 7 bases matching TRBD2. V lost 7 bases, J lost 2 bases, and 2 bases stayed unmatched. The CDR3 sequence is 13 residues long. Germline CDR1 is MNHEY and CDR2 is SVGAGI. CDR3 sequence (DNA): TGTGCCAGCACCAGCGGGACCTACAATGAGCAGTTCTTC. It encodes CASTSGTYNEQFF.

The gene calls are TRBV28 and TRBJ1-4; 11 positions agree with TRBD1. In germline, CDR1 is MDHEN, CDR2 SYDVKM. The J segment lost 8 bases and the V segment lost 4 bases, leaving 3 bases of the junction unmatched. The CDR3 is made up of 14 amino acids. The chain's CDR3 is CASSWTGGREKLFF. In DNA form, the CDR3 reads TGTGCCAGCAGTTGGACAGGGGGCAGGGAAAAACTGTTTTTT.

CDR3 residues: CASTPAGRNYGYTF. The CDR3 region has the DNA TGTGCCAGTACCCCCGCAGGGAGGAACTATGGCTACACCTTC. V and J are TRBV19 and TRBJ1-2; a weak D match, TRBD1 (5 bases). Germline CDR1 LNHDA, CDR2 SQIVND (reference sequence). CDR3 length equals 14 residues. The germline V and J ends were trimmed by 7 bases and 2 bases, with 14 bases remaining between them.

A single count supports this clone. The rearrangement joins TRBV12-3 or TRBV12-4 to TRBJ2-1; D call uncertain. Trimming removed 5 bases from V and 6 bases from J, with 11 bases in between. The length of the CDR3 is 13 residues. The CDR3 protein is CASSLLVTNEQFF. Written as DNA, the CDR3 is TGTGCCAGCAGTCTCCTAGTTACCAATGAGCAGTTCTTC.